This TCR beta chain comes out of a study of vaccination and CD4 T cells after COVID-19. Concerning this clonotype: As yet, its antigen is unknown.

The treatment is: roughly nine-day PBMC culture with coronavirus spike peptide pools or control peptides (ViraFEST assay). The CDR3 spans 18 residues. Germline V gives CDR1 LNHNV, CDR2 YYDKDF (reference sequence). The ends lost 3 bases at V and 3 bases at J; junction bases unmatched: 14. Cultured CD4+ T cell DNA underwent sequencing with the Oncomine TCR Beta short-read assay. TCRdb reprocessed the PCR reads via MiXCR and lists one record per CDR3 protein. The sample lists around 11,000 distinct CDR3 sequences, about a quarter occurring once. The sequence was obtained from a human donor who had recovered from COVID-19. The material was CD4+ T cells from blood, cultured in vitro, obtained after SARS-CoV-2 vaccination. The chain carries TRBV15 and TRBJ2-1, with 7 bases fitting TRBD2. CDR3 nucleotides: TGTGCCACCAGCAGGGGGGAGGGCGCCGCGTCCTACTACAATGAGCAGTTCTTC. Its translation is CATSRGEGAASYYNEQFF.